The clone carrying this TCR beta chain was detected only a few times. What it recognizes is unknown. This sample is drawn from a study of CD8 T cells in ankylosing spondylitis. TCRdb re-analysed the 5' RACE reads in MiXCR, keeping a single row per CDR3 protein. The table has about 96,000 distinct CDR3 sequences, around 30% seen once. Broader study findings: In synovial fluid and blood from reactive arthritis, some motif variants were previously reported. The study looked at matched synovial fluid samples from ankylosing spondylitis patients. Disease-linked clones were reported to be significantly enriched there. Disease-linked clones bore a CD8+ phenotype, appearing relatively rarely in peripheral blood.

Germline CDR1 and CDR2: KGHDR and SFDVKD. V lost 2 bases to trimming and J lost 6 bases, with 21 bases between them. This CDR3 is 17 amino acids long. The chain joins TRBV24-1 to TRBJ2-5; weak D call: TRBD2 (5 bases). The TCR sequence derives from a male donor with ankylosing spondylitis or in good health (not recorded which). The source material was blood, either unsorted or a sorted T cell fraction (not recorded which). CDR3 region: CATSDSPGLTSEKTQYF. DNA for the CDR3: TGTGCCACCAGTGATTCCCCCGGTTTAACTAGTGAGAAGACCCAGTACTTC.